This T cell receptor beta chain was sequenced in a study of T cell repertoires in cytomegalovirus infection. TCRdb recomputed calls from the reads with MiXCR, one row per CDR3 protein. The profile covers some 560,000 distinct CDR3 sequences, with just under 40% appearing a single time and 48% taken by the ten largest. Regarding this clonotype: Its antigen is still unknown.

CDR3 length equals 14 residues. V dropped 5 bases and J dropped 9; count of bases not matched to a gene: 7. The specimen comprised cultured PBMCs, sampled from culture after CMV antigen stimulation. This clonotype was sampled from a human donor in good health (CMV status not recorded). Some clones in this sample may be carry-over from other donors' samples. The chain joins TRBV12-3 or TRBV12-4 to TRBJ1-6, with 7 bases aligning to TRBD1. For the CDR3, the DNA is TGTGCCAGCAGTCGACAGGGTGAGAGTTCACCCCTCCACTTT. Its translation is CASSRQGESSPLHF.